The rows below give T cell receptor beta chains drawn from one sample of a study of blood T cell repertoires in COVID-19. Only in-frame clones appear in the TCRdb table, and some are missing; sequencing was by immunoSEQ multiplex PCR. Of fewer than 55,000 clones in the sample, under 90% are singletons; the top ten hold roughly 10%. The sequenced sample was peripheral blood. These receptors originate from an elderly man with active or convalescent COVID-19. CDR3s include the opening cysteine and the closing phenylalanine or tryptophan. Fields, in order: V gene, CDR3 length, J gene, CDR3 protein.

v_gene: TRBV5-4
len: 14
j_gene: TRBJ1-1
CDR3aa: CASSPRRENTEAFF

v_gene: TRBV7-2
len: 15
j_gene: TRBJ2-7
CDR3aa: CASSPRQGAVYEQYF

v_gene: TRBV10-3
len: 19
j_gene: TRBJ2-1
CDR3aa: CAISEGVGTATRSYNEQFF

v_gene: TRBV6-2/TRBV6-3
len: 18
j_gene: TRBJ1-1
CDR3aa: CASSYAGQGPYLNTEAFF

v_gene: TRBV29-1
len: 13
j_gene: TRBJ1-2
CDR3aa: CSVEIGQGIGYTF

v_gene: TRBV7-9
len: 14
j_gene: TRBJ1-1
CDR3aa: CASSLRGRGTEAFF

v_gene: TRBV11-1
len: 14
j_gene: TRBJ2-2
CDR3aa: CASSSPPNTGELFF

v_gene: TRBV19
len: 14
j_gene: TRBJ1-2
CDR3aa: CASSNQGLNYGYTF

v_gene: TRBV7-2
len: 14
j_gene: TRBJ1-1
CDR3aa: CASSSSTGTTEAFF

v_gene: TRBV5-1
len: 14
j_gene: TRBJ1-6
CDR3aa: CASSLEDFGSPLHF

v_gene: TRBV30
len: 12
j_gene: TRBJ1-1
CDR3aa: CAWRRVSTEAFF

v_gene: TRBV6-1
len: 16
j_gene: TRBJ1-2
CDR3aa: CASSELRLAGYYGYTF

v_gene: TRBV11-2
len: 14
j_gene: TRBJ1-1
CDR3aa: CASSMGQVYTEAFF

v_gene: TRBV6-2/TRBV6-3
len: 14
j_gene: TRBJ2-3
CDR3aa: CASSYDRHTDTQYF

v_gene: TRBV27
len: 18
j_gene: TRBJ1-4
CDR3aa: CASRRTWTDPYDGEKLFF

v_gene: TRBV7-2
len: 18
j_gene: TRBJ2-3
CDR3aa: CASSLSGIAGISTDTQYF

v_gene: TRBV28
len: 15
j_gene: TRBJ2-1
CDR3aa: CASSLWSGGNNEQFF

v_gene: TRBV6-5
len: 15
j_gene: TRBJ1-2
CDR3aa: CASSYPGQGGYGYTF

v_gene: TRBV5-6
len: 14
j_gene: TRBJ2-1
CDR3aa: CASSSHLRGTEQFF

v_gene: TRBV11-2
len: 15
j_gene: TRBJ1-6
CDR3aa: CASRLMAGSNSPLHF

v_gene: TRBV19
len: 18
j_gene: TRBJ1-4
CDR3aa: CASSPWTGDDATNEKLFF

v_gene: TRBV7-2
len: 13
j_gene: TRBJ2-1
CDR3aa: CASSLGATNEQFF

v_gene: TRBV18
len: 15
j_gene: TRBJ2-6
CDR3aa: CASSFEGAGANVLTF

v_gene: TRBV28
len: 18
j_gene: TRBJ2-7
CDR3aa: CASSAIITGQGDTYEQYF

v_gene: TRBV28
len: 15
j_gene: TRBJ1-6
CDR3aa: CASTSVTVGDSPLHF

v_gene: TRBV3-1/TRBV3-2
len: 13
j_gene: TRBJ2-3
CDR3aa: CASSQAGTDTQYF

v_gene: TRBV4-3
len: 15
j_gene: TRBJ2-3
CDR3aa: CASSQDNSGISTQYF

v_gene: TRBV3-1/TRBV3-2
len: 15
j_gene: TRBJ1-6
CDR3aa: CASSQSRAGGSPLHF

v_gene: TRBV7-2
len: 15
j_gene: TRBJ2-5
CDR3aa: CASSFVGTSQETQYF

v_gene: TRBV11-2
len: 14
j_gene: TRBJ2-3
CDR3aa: CASSLGWGADTQYF

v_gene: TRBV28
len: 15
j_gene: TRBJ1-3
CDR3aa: CASSLDRFSGNTIYF

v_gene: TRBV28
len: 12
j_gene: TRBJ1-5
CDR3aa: CASSSAYQPQHF

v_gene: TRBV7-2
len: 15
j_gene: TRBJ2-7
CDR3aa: CASSPGLAGQYEQYF

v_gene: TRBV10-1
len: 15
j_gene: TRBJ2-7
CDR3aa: CASKMTVGRAYEQYF

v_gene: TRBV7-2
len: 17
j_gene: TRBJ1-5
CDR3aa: CASSLGQGPYSNQPQHF

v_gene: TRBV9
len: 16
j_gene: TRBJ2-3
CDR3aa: CASSVAMGASTDTQYF

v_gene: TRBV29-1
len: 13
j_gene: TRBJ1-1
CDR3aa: CSVYRSGNTEAFF

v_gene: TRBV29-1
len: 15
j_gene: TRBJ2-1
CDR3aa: CSETPLAGGGNEQFF

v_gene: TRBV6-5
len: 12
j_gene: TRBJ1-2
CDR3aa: CASTSRNYGYTF

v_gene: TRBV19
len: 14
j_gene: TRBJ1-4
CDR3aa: CASSIDRLNEKLFF

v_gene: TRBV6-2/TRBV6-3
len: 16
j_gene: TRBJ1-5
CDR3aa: CASSYSLSYSNQPQHF

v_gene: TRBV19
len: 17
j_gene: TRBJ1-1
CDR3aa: CASSIGPGSPMNTEAFF

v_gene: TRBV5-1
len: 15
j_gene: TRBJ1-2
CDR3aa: CASSLAGKANYGYTF

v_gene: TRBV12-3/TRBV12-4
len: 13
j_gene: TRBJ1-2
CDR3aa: CASSLIGGYGYTF

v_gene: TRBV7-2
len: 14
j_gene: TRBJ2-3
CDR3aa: CASSPGFRTDTQYF

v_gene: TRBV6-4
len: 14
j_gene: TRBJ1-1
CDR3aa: CASSRDRDDTEAFF

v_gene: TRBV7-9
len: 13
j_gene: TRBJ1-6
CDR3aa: CASSSSGESPLHF

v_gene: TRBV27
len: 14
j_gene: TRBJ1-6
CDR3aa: CASTSTASNSPLHF

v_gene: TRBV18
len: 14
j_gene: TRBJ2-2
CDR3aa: CASSPGQGYGELFF

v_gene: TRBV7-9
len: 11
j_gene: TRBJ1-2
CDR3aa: CASAQGYGYTF

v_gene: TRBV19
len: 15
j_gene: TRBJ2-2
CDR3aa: CASSVPGVGIGELFF

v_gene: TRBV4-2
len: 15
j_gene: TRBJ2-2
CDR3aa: CASSQDVQGSGELFF